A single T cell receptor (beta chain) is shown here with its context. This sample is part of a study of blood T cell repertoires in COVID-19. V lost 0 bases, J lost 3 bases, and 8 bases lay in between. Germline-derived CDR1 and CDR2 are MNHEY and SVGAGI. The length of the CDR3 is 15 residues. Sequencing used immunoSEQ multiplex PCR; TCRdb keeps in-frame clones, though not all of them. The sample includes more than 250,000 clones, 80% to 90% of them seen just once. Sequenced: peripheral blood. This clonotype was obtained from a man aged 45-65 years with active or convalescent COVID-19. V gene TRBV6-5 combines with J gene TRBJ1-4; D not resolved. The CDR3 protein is CASSYSGVPNEKLFF. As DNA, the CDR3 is TGTGCCAGCAGTTACTCCGGGGTGCCTAATGAAAAACTGTTTTTT.